The clone carrying this T cell receptor (beta chain) turned up a few times. Its matching antigen is unknown. The CDR3 loop spans 12 amino acids. CDR1 LNHDA and CDR2 SQIVND come from the germline V gene (reference sequence). V dropped 0 bases and J dropped 10 bases, with 9 bases sitting between them. A single record per CDR3 protein comes from TCRdb applying MiXCR to the 5' RACE reads. The sample records a few hundred thousand distinct CDR3 sequences, around 8.1% being singletons. The source of the sample is a study of T cells after yellow fever vaccination. Broader study findings: Reappearance after the booster was seen for most primary-vaccination clones, at 95% to 96% CD4 and 85% to 90% CD8.

The V and J genes are TRBV19 and TRBJ1-2, with D hard to call. The material sequenced was PBMCs, taken approximately 40 days after the first yellow fever vaccination. This TCR derives from a man between 18 and 29 years old who received the YFV17D yellow fever vaccine. The CDR3, as DNA: TGTGCCAGTAGTATAGATCGTGGCTTCTACACCTTC. Translating gives CASSIDRGFYTF.